This paragraph covers one TCR beta chain sequence. This sample was included in a study of immune evolution from preneoplasia to lung adenocarcinoma. Germline V gene lookup returns CDR1 LNHDA and CDR2 SQIVND (reference sequence). The CDR3 contains 15 residues. The V segment lost 5 bases and the J segment 0 bases; nucleotides outside the gene matches: 7. The table came from immunoSEQ multiplex PCR; TCRdb's copy has only in-frame clones and leaves some out. The sample carries 9,000 to 13,000 clones, around 82% recorded once. The J gene is TRBJ2-7, the V gene TRBV19; 7 positions agree with TRBD1. The sequencing sample was made of FFPE minimally invasive lung adenocarcinoma tissue. The TCR sequence derives from a person aged 65 to 79 with lung adenocarcinoma. The CDR3 loop is CASSSQGVSSYEQYF. The CDR3, as DNA: TGTGCCAGTAGTTCTCAGGGGGTTAGCTCCTACGAGCAGTACTTC.